This TCR beta chain was documented in a study of blood T cell repertoires in COVID-19. Only in-frame clones appear in the TCRdb table, and some are missing; sequencing was by immunoSEQ multiplex PCR. In the table there are approximately 230,000 clones, 85% to 90% of which are singletons. The length of the CDR3 is 16 residues. Per germline, CDR1 SGHAT and CDR2 FQNNGV. V shed 1 base, J shed 3 bases, and the junction held 5 bases outside the gene matches. The source material was PBMCs or T cells enriched from blood (not recorded which). The chain carries TRBV11-2 and TRBJ2-3; 9 positions agree with TRBD2. This sequence originates from a woman in her 30s who had recovered from COVID-19. The CDR3 spells CASSLVISGRTDTQYF. The CDR3, as DNA: TGTGCCAGCAGCTTAGTTATTAGCGGGAGAACAGATACGCAGTATTTT.